This record concerns one T cell receptor (beta chain) sequence. Its cognate antigen is unknown. The PCR contained 60 Vbeta and 13 Jbeta primers. Sequencing used immunoSEQ multiplex PCR; TCRdb keeps in-frame clones, though not all of them. The data show 82,000 or so clones, about 74% seen once. This entry comes from a study of cytomegalovirus exposure and HLA in healthy donors. General study findings and limits: CMV serostatus alone was available as immune exposure information.

The donors were healthy bone marrow donors. The sequence came from a woman aged 45-65 years in good health and CMV-seropositive. The sequenced sample was PBMCs.

This CDR3 reads CSVEGQQGRSFF. The DNA for the CDR3 is TGCAGCGTTGAAGGCCAACAGGGGAGATCTTTCTTT. The chain combines TRBV29-1 with TRBJ1-1, with TRBD1 identical over 7 bases. The trim removed 1 base at V and 12 bases at J, leaving 8 bases unmatched. Germline V CDR1 and CDR2: SQVTM, ANQGSEA. There are 12 residues in the CDR3.